This entry lists 24 T cell receptor beta chains sequenced from one sample in a study of T cell changes during pregnancy in multiple sclerosis. Here immunoSEQ multiplex PCR was the method, and the copy in TCRdb shows in-frame clones only, minus some. The sample lists 47,000 or so clones; around 87% were seen once. The input for sequencing was peripheral blood, taken after pregnancy. These receptors came from a female donor in good health, enrolled as a control in a pregnancy study.

The CDR3 DNA sequence: TGTGCCAGCAGTTCGGACAGGAGAGCCAAAAACATTCAGTACTTC. This translates into CASSSDRRAKNIQYF. The chain couples TRBV6-5 to TRBJ2-4; 7 bases align to TRBD1. Per germline, CDR1 MNHEY and CDR2 SVGAGI. The CDR3 length is 15 residues. Unmatched junction bases numbered 3, after V lost 4 bases and J lost 0 bases.

The chain uses TRBV29-1 and TRBJ2-7; D possibly corresponds to TRBD1 (5 bases). CDR3 length equals 11 residues. Germline CDR1 SQVTM, CDR2 ANQGSEA. V was pared by 6 bases and J by 2 bases, with 8 bases between. Here the CDR3 reads CSVQGTYEQYF. The CDR3, as DNA: TGCAGCGTCCAGGGCACCTACGAGCAGTACTTC.

This clone was seen more than once but under ten times. The chain links TRBV27 to TRBJ1-2, with TRBD1 matching over 7 bases. The germline V gene encodes CDR1 MNHEY and CDR2 SMNVEV (reference sequence). The CDR3 loop spans 14 amino acids. V shed 2 bases and J 6 bases; nucleotides not matched to a gene: 6. The CDR3 DNA reads TGTGCCAGCAGTTTAATGAGGGGGCGCGATGGCTACACCTTC. It is translated as CASSLMRGRDGYTF.

This chain links TRBV27 with TRBJ1-6; D remains ambiguous. Trimming cost V 5 bases and J 10 bases, with 18 bases left between them. The V gene's germline CDR1 is MNHEY and CDR2 SMNVEV (reference sequence). The CDR3 extends over 15 amino acids. The CDR3 sequence: CASSPPRGQSSPLHF. DNA of the CDR3: TGTGCCAGCAGTCCCCCCCGAGGGCAATCCTCACCCCTCCACTTT.

The chain couples TRBV6-1 to TRBJ2-2; perhaps TRBD2 as D (5 bases). The CDR3 has 14 residues. CDR1 MNHNS and CDR2 SASEGT come from the germline V gene. Trimming shortened V by 7 bases and J by 6 bases, and 15 bases separated the two germline ends. The CDR3 protein is CASTGSVGPGELFF. CDR3 in DNA: TGTGCCAGCACCGGTAGCGTAGGTCCCGGGGAGCTGTTTTTT.

This chain uses TRBV9 with TRBJ2-7; 7 bases are shared with TRBD1. This CDR3 comprises 14 residues. The J segment lost 2 bases and the V segment lost 3 bases, leaving 5 bases of the junction unmatched. The germline gives CDR1 SGDLS, CDR2 YYNGEE. The CDR3 nucleotides read TGTGCCAGCAGCGAGGGGGCGGGTCCCTACGAGCAGTACTTC. The encoded protein is CASSEGAGPYEQYF.

The gene calls are TRBV27 and TRBJ2-1; 7 positions agree with TRBD2. There are 14 residues in the CDR3. Looked up from germline, CDR1 is MNHEY and CDR2 is SMNVEV (reference sequence). With 8 bases clipped from V and 6 bases from J, the junction kept 10 bases outside the gene matches. CDR3 in DNA: TGTGCCAGCTGGCCTGGGGGGGGGTCCAATGAGCAGTTCTTC. Translation gives CASWPGGGSNEQFF.

CDR3 in amino acids: CASSAGRTSGGDPYNEQFF. The CDR3 DNA reads as TGTGCCAGCAGCGCCGGACGGACTAGCGGGGGGGACCCCTACAATGAGCAGTTCTTC. The chain has TRBV7-9 and TRBJ2-1; 15 nucleotides agree with TRBD2. V lost 5 bases, J lost 2 bases, and 10 bases stayed unmatched. From germline, CDR1 is SEHNR and CDR2 FQNEAQ (reference sequence). The CDR3 contains 19 residues.

The chain has TRBV2 and TRBJ1-1, with 8 positions matching TRBD1. This CDR3 has 14 amino acids. Trimming took 3 bases from V and 6 from J; bases not matched to a gene: 6. Germline loops: CDR1 SNHLY, CDR2 FYNNEI. CDR3 sequence (DNA): TGTGCCAGCAGTGATCTTCAGGGGGCAGCTGAAGCTTTCTTT. This encodes CASSDLQGAAEAFF.

V is TRBV28 and J is TRBJ1-2; the match to TRBD1 covers 7 bases. Germline trimming cut 2 bases from V and 8 bases from J; bases unmatched to any gene: 5. The length of the CDR3 is 13 residues. Germline lookup yields CDR1 MDHEN and CDR2 SYDVKM. The CDR3 sequence is CASSLGTVNGYTF. As DNA, the CDR3 is TGTGCCAGCAGTTTAGGGACAGTTAACGGCTACACCTTC.

The chain joins TRBV18 to TRBJ2-7; 8 bases match TRBD2. CDR1 is KGHSH and CDR2 is LQKENI in the germline V gene. J lost 2 bases, V lost 0 bases, and 6 bases had no gene match. This CDR3 is 16 amino acids long. CDR3 sequence (DNA): TGTGCCAGCTCACCACCGCGGATAGCGGGAACCTACGAGCAGTACTTC. It yields the protein CASSPPRIAGTYEQYF.

This clone was observed a single time. The V and J genes are TRBV18 and TRBJ2-7; 10 bases fit TRBD1. This CDR3 comprises 14 residues. The V segment lost 6 bases and the J segment 5 bases; nucleotides outside the gene matches: 7. The V gene's germline CDR1 is KGHSH and CDR2 LQKENI. In DNA form, the CDR3 reads TGTGCCAGCTCGCAGGGACAGGGGAACCACGAGCAGTACTTC. This gives the protein CASSQGQGNHEQYF.

This chain uses TRBV7-9 with TRBJ2-7, with no clear D. CDR3 length: 15 residues. Germline loops: CDR1 SEHNR, CDR2 FQNEAQ (reference sequence). V dropped 5 bases and J dropped 0 bases, with 14 bases sitting between them. The CDR3: CASSPRSASSYEQYF. The CDR3 region has the DNA TGTGCCAGCAGCCCCCGTTCCGCCAGCTCCTACGAGCAGTACTTC.

The gene calls are TRBV9 and TRBJ1-1; 8 nucleotides line up with TRBD1. Trimming removed 0 bases from V and 4 bases from J; junction bases left unmatched: 14. Germline CDR1 SGDLS, CDR2 YYNGEE. This CDR3 has 18 amino acids. CDR3 residues: CASSVAGYQGAFGTEAFF. CDR3 nucleotides: TGTGCCAGCAGCGTAGCTGGGTACCAGGGGGCTTTTGGCACTGAAGCTTTCTTT.

V gene TRBV7-3 combines with J gene TRBJ2-7, with TRBD1 matching 9 bases. The length of the CDR3 is 15 residues. Germline CDR1 reads SGHTA; CDR2 reads FQGTGA. Losses at the gene ends were 4 bases for V and 1 base for J; bases not matched to a gene: 5. CDR3 region: CASSSTGGKSYEQYF. CDR3 in DNA: TGTGCCAGCAGCTCTACAGGGGGCAAGTCCTACGAGCAGTACTTC.

The V call is TRBV2, the J call TRBJ1-2; 7 nucleotides line up with TRBD1. The CDR3 has 15 amino acids. The germline V gene encodes CDR1 SNHLY and CDR2 FYNNEI. V gave up 4 bases and J gave up 0 bases; unmatched junction bases: 5. The CDR3 loop reads CASSGGTATNYGYTF. The CDR3 nucleotides are TGTGCCAGCAGTGGCGGGACAGCCACTAACTATGGCTACACCTTC.

The rearrangement uses TRBV18 and TRBJ2-2; D might be TRBD2 (5 bases). CDR3 length: 15 residues. Trimming removed 5 bases from V and 4 bases from J, with 14 bases in between. The germline V gene has CDR1 KGHSH and CDR2 LQKENI. The CDR3 nucleotides read TGTGCCAGCTCATCCACTAGTGGTGGCACCGGGGAGCTGTTTTTT. It translates to CASSSTSGGTGELFF.

The genes are TRBV30 and TRBJ2-3; 10 nucleotides agree with TRBD2. CDR3 size: 12 residues. From germline, CDR1 is GTSNPN and CDR2 SVGIG (reference sequence). V shed 4 bases and J 8 bases; nucleotides not matched to a gene: 3. CDR3 DNA: TGTGCCTGGACTAGCGGGAGTGGTACGCAGTATTTT. This gives the protein CAWTSGSGTQYF.

This clone was picked up one time. The chain carries TRBV6-6 and TRBJ1-4, with D possibly matching TRBD1 (5 bases). The CDR3 runs to 14 residues. Germline CDR1 and CDR2: MNHNY and SVGAGI (reference sequence). V gave up 0 bases and J gave up 7 bases, with 9 bases separating them. The CDR3 nucleotides are TGTGCCAGCAGTTACTCTACAGGTCCTGAAAAACTGTTTTTT. Translating gives CASSYSTGPEKLFF.

This chain connects TRBV5-1 to TRBJ2-3, with D maybe TRBD2 (5 bases). V shed 0 bases and J shed 2 bases, with 10 bases lying between them. This CDR3 comprises 15 residues. CDR1 is SGHRS and CDR2 is YFSETQ in the germline V gene. The CDR3 loop reads CASSLATGITDTQYF. DNA for the CDR3: TGCGCCAGCAGCTTGGCAACGGGGATCACAGATACGCAGTATTTT.

V and J are TRBV29-1 and TRBJ2-1; weak D call: TRBD2 (7 bases). This CDR3 is 13 amino acids long. Trimming pared 4 bases from V and 8 bases from J, leaving 15 bases between. CDR1 SQVTM and CDR2 ANQGSEA come from the germline V gene. The DNA for the CDR3 is TGCAGCGTTGTTGGCGGGGGCTTCGATGAGCAGTTCTTC. It encodes CSVVGGGFDEQFF.

The genes are TRBV6-1 and TRBJ1-6, with TRBD1 matching 8 bases. Trimming removed 0 bases from V and 7 bases from J; junction bases left unmatched: 2. Germline lookup yields CDR1 MNHNS and CDR2 SASEGT. This CDR3 region has 15 residues. The DNA for the CDR3 is TGTGCCAGCAGTGAAGCGGGACAGGTGAATTCACCCCTCCACTTT. Amino acid sequence: CASSEAGQVNSPLHF.

The J gene is TRBJ2-7, the V gene TRBV9; D gene ambiguous. This CDR3 has 15 amino acids. Germline values: CDR1 SGDLS, CDR2 YYNGEE. Trimming pared 0 bases from V and 6 bases from J, leaving 16 bases between. CDR3 residues: CASSVGAQFYGEQYF. The CDR3 DNA sequence: TGTGCCAGCAGCGTAGGGGCCCAATTTTACGGCGAGCAGTACTTC.

In DNA form, the CDR3 reads TGCGCCAGCAGCTCGTCAAGGGGTGACAGGGGGCTCCATTCACCCCTCCACTTT. It yields the protein CASSSSRGDRGLHSPLHF. The rearrangement uses TRBV4-3 and TRBJ1-6; 10 bases fit TRBD1. CDR1 and CDR2 from the germline V gene are LGHNA and YSLEER. The trim removed 5 bases at V and 8 bases at J, leaving 15 bases unmatched. The CDR3 has 18 amino acids.